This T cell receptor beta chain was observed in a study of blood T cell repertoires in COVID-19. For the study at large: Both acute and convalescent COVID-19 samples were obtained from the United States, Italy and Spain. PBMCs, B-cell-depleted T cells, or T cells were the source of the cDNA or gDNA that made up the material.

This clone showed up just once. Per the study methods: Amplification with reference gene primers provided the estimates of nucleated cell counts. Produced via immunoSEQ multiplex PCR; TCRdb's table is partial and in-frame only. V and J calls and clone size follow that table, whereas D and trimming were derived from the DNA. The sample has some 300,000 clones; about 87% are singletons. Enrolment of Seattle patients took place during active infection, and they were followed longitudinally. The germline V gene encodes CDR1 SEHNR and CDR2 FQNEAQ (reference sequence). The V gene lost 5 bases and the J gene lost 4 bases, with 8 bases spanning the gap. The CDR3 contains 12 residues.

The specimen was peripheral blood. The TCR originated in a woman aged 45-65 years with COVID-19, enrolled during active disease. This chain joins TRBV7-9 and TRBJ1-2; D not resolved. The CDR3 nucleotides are TGTGCCAGCAGCCACAGCAGCTATGGCTACACCTTC. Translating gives CASSHSSYGYTF. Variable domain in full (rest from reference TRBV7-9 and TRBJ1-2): DTGVSQNPRHKITKRGQNVTFRCDPISEHNRLYWYRQTLGQGPEFLTYFQNEAQLEKSRLLSDRFSAERPKGSFSTLEIQRTEQGDSAMYLCASSHSSYGYTFGSGTRLTVV.